What follows are 18 T cell receptor beta chains derived from one specimen sequenced in a study of T cell clonality in common variable immunodeficiency. Assay: immunoSEQ multiplex PCR; the TCRdb copy retains only in-frame clones and omits some. The sample contains approximately 75,000 clones, none occurring once; around 0.8% lies in the top ten. Sequencing used peripheral blood mononuclear cells. Receptors originate from a person aged 18 to 70 in good health.

This clone was detected many times. The read halts 3 residues ahead of the CDR3 end, with the missing end drawn from the germline J gene. The chain is built from TRBV4-1 and TRBJ2-7, with a weak D call TRBD2 (5 bases). This CDR3 is 16 amino acids long. Germline CDR1 MGHRA, CDR2 YSYEKL. V lost 0 bases and J lost 6, with 18 bases in between. CDR3 protein: CASSQEVGVDLGEQYF. The CDR3 bases that were read are TGCGCCAGCAGCCAAGAAGTCGGGGTCGACTTAGGCGAG.

This clone was observed many times. Read data end 3 residues before the CDR3 end; the end is taken from the germline J gene. The V and J genes are TRBV10-3 and TRBJ2-7; tentative D call: TRBD2 (5 bases). V dropped 7 bases and J dropped 3 bases, with 13 bases sitting between them. Germline CDR1 is ENHRY and CDR2 is SYGVKD. The CDR3 extends over 13 amino acids. The part of the CDR3 DNA that was read is TGTGCCATCATGAGTCCTAGCCACTACGAG. It translates to CAIMSPSHYE. The complete CDR3 protein is CAIMSPSHYEQYF.

On this clone: This sequence may be a read error, since a much larger clone differs from it by one base. The CDR3 extends 3 residues past the end of the read, so its final part is completed from the germline J gene. V usage is TRBV20-1 and J usage is TRBJ1-4; TRBD1 might be the D (5 bases). The CDR3 has 15 residues. Per the germline V gene, CDR1 is DFQATT and CDR2 is SNEGSKA (reference sequence). The DNA read from the CDR3 is TGCAGTGCTCTCCTGGGCCCCTCTGGGGCCAACGTA. This gives the protein CSALLGPSGANV. The CDR3 as a whole reads CSALLGPSGANVLFF.

There are many counts of this clone. Read data end 3 residues before the CDR3 end; the end is taken from the germline J gene. The chain is built from TRBV20-1 and TRBJ1-6; 8 nucleotides agree with TRBD1. The CDR3 consists of 16 residues. The V and J ends lost 3 bases and 3 bases, in that order; junction bases with no gene match: 7. Germline V lookup: CDR1 DFQATT, CDR2 SNEGSKA (reference sequence). The CDR3 here is CSARETGALYNSPLHF. Incomplete CDR3 DNA: TGCAGTGCTAGGGAGACAGGGGCCCTCTATAATTCACCC.

This clone was counted at least ten times. The covered CDR3 bases are TGTGCCAGCAGCGCTAGGACAGGGTTATCCGGGGAG. Its translation: CASSARTGLSGE. The full CDR3 sequence reads CASSARTGLSGELFF. The rearrangement joins TRBV9 to TRBJ2-2; 8 positions match TRBD1. The missing CDR3 end, 3 residues past where the read stops, is filled in from the germline J gene. J lost 6 bases, V lost 3 bases, and 7 bases had no gene match. The CDR3 is 15 residues long. CDR1 is SGDLS and CDR2 is YYNGEE in the germline V gene.

This clone was detected many times. Read coverage stops 3 residues before the CDR3 terminus; the germline J gene supplies the remainder. The V call is TRBV15, the J call TRBJ2-3, with TRBD2 matching over 9 bases. The V gene's germline CDR1 is LNHNV and CDR2 YYDKDF (reference sequence). The junction had 5 bases not matched to a gene; V was cut back by 4 bases and J by 0 bases. The CDR3 spans 16 residues. The sequenced part of the CDR3 DNA is TGTGCCACCAGCACTAGACTAGCGGTTAGCACAGATACG. This codes for CATSTRLAVSTDT. The whole CDR3 protein reads CATSTRLAVSTDTQYF.

This clone was recorded at least ten times. Sequencing ends 3 residues short of the CDR3 end; the germline J gene provides the rest. V usage is TRBV20-1 and J usage is TRBJ2-7; 11 nucleotides line up with TRBD2. Trimming at V came to 6 bases and at J to 5 bases, leaving 15 bases not matched to a gene. CDR1 DFQATT and CDR2 SNEGSKA come from the germline V gene (reference sequence). The CDR3 loop spans 16 amino acids. The CDR3: CSAQIAGGPRLNEQYF. CDR3 DNA (partial): TGCAGTGCCCAGATAGCGGGAGGGCCTCGTTTGAACGAG.

With respect to this clone: The read terminates 3 residues ahead of where the CDR3 ends, so the germline J gene completes it. The chain employs TRBV19 and TRBJ2-1; D is perhaps TRBD2 (5 bases). The germline gives CDR1 LNHDA, CDR2 SQIVND (reference sequence). This CDR3 contains 15 residues. V shed 6 bases and J shed 0 bases, with 12 bases lying between them. The part of the CDR3 DNA that was read is TGTGCCAGTAGGGAGCGGACCTACTCCTACAATGAG. Residues: CASRERTYSYNE. The entire CDR3 reads CASRERTYSYNEQFF.

This clone has a count of ten or more. The read gets to within 3 residues of the CDR3 end, and the germline J gene fills in the rest. The chain combines TRBV27 with TRBJ1-4, with D possibly being TRBD1 (6 bases). Germline lookup yields CDR1 MNHEY and CDR2 SMNVEV (reference sequence). The CDR3 is made up of 13 amino acids. The CDR3 here is CAEQGRFDEKLFF. Incomplete CDR3 DNA: TGTGCTGAGCAGGGGCGGTTTGATGAAAAA.

This clone came up many times. The read is 3 residues too short to cover the CDR3 end, so that end is filled in from the germline J gene. The chain employs TRBV30 and TRBJ1-2; D is unclear. CDR1 GTSNPN and CDR2 SVGIG come from the germline V gene (reference sequence). The V and J ends lost 3 bases and 2 bases respectively, with 13 bases between them. The CDR3 loop spans 14 amino acids. The DNA read from the CDR3 is TGTGCCTGGAGGAGGTCCGGAGCGAACTATGGC. As protein: CAWRRSGANYG. The full CDR3 protein reads CAWRRSGANYGYTF.

This clone was seen ten or more times. CDR3 amino acids: CASRIWGEETQYF. The covered CDR3 bases are TGTGCCAGCAGGATTTGGGGGGAAGAGACC. This chain links TRBV28 with TRBJ2-5; D may be TRBD2 (6 bases). The sequence runs out 3 residues before the end of the CDR3; the remainder is reconstructed from the germline J gene. V lost 6 bases and J 3 bases, leaving 11 bases between the germline ends. The CDR3 sequence is 13 residues long. Germline CDR1 and CDR2: MDHEN and SYDVKM.

In its sample, this clone was seen many times. The read gets to within 3 residues of the CDR3 end, and the germline J gene fills in the rest. The chain is built from TRBV5-1 and TRBJ2-2; 8 nucleotides match TRBD1. CDR1 is SGHRS and CDR2 is YFSETQ in the germline V gene. V was pared by 4 bases and J by 1 base, with 6 bases of the junction left unmatched. The CDR3 covers 16 residues. The part of the CDR3 DNA that was read is TGCGCCAGCAGCAACGGACAGGGAGGGAACACCGGGGAG. Its translation is CASSNGQGGNTGE. The whole CDR3 sequence is CASSNGQGGNTGELFF.

There are many counts of this clone. Coverage ceases 3 residues before the CDR3 finishes, and the germline J gene fills in the end. The chain combines TRBV20-1 with TRBJ2-1; 9 positions match TRBD1. Unmatched junction bases numbered 6, after V lost 0 bases and J lost 6 bases. Germline values: CDR1 DFQATT, CDR2 SNEGSKA (reference sequence). The length of the CDR3 is 15 residues. CDR3 DNA, as far as it was read: TGCAGTGCTAGAGATCGGGGACAGGGAGGCAATGAG. This sequence encodes CSARDRGQGGNE. The entire CDR3 protein is CSARDRGQGGNEQFF.

Many counts were recorded for this clone. The CDR3 goes on 3 residues after the read ends, and that part is filled in from the germline J gene. The rearrangement joins TRBV20-1 to TRBJ2-5, with 12 positions matching TRBD2. V shed 3 bases and J 2 bases; nucleotides not matched to a gene: 4. Germline loops: CDR1 DFQATT, CDR2 SNEGSKA (reference sequence). This CDR3 is 15 amino acids long. CDR3 in amino acids: CSASRLAGEQETQYF. The part of the CDR3 DNA that was read is TGCAGTGCTAGCCGACTAGCGGGAGAGCAAGAGACC.

This clone has at least ten counts. The read terminates 3 residues before the CDR3 end, so the remaining end is supplied by the germline J gene. This sequence joins TRBV6-2 or TRBV6-3 and TRBJ2-7; a possible D gene is TRBD2 (5 bases). Trimming left V 3 bases short and J 5 bases short, with 17 bases between. The CDR3 sequence is 15 residues long. Germline V gives CDR1 MNHEY, CDR2 SVGEGT. Partial CDR3 DNA: TGTGCCAGCAGTTATGCGGGCCGCCGTCGTAACGAG. Encoded protein: CASSYAGRRRNE. In full, the CDR3 reads CASSYAGRRRNEQYF.

At least ten counts were recorded for this clone. The missing CDR3 end, 3 residues past where the read stops, is filled in from the germline J gene. The rearrangement joins TRBV4-1 to TRBJ2-3; D may be TRBD1 (5 bases). V shed 2 bases and J shed 6 bases, with 18 bases lying between them. CDR1 and CDR2 (germline): MGHRA, YSYEKL. CDR3 length: 16 residues. The DNA read from the CDR3 is TGCGCCAGCAGCCAAAGAAACAGGTTCCCTGAGGATACG. Its protein is CASSQRNRFPEDT. The full CDR3 protein is CASSQRNRFPEDTQYF.

In its sample, this clone was seen many times. The CDR3 end is not reached by the read, which stops 3 residues before it; the germline J gene fills it in. V and J are TRBV7-6 and TRBJ1-3; tentative D call: TRBD1 (5 bases). CDR3 length: 18 residues. Trimming shortened V by 0 bases and J by 4 bases, and 19 bases separated the two germline ends. Germline assignment: CDR1 SGHVS and CDR2 FNYEAQ. CDR3 protein: CASSLAQRGERYGNTIYF. The CDR3 bases that were read are TGTGCCAGCAGCTTAGCCCAGCGGGGGGAAAGATACGGAAACACC.

This clone occurred many times. Read sequence stops 3 residues before the CDR3 end, and the germline J gene provides the missing end. The chain combines TRBV20-1 with TRBJ2-1; 9 nucleotides line up with TRBD2. The CDR3 loop spans 16 amino acids. Trimming took 0 bases from V and 4 from J; bases not matched to a gene: 7. Looked up from germline, CDR1 is DFQATT and CDR2 is SNEGSKA (reference sequence). The CDR3 spells CSARDRLAAPYNEQFF. CDR3 DNA (partial): TGCAGTGCTAGAGATCGACTAGCGGCGCCGTACAATGAG.